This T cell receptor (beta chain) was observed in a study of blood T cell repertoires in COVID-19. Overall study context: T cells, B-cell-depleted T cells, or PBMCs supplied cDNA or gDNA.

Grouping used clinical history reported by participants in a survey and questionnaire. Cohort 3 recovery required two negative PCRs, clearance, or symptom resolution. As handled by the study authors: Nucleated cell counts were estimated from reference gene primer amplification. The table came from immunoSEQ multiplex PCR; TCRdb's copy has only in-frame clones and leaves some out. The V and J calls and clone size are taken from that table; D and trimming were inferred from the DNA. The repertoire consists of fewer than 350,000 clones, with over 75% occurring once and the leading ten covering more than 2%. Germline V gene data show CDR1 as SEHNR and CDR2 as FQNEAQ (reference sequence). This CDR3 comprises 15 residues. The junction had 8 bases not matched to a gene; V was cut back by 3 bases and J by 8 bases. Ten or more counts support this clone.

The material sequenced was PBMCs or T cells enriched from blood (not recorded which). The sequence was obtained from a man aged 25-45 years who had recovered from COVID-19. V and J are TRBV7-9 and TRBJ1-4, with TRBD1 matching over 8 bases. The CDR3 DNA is TGTGCCAGCAGCTTGGGCCAGGGGGCACAGGAAAAACTGTTTTTT. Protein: CASSLGQGAQEKLFF. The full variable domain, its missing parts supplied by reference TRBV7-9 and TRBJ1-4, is DTGVSQNPRHKITKRGQNVTFRCDPISEHNRLYWYRQTLGQGPEFLTYFQNEAQLEKSRLLSDRFSAERPKGSFSTLEIQRTEQGDSAMYLCASSLGQGAQEKLFFGSGTQLSVL.